This entry lists 26 T cell receptor beta chains sequenced from one sample in a study of CD8 T cells in Susac syndrome. Random-hexamer reverse transcription was applied to roughly 0.5 to 1 ug RNA. TCRdb re-called the immunoSEQ multiplex PCR reads through MiXCR, storing one row per CDR3 protein. The data contain 150,000 to 200,000 distinct CDR3 sequences, 80% to 95% of them singletons. The sample taken for sequencing was CD4+ T cells from PBMCs. The receptors come from a human donor in good health.

V usage is TRBV9 and J usage is TRBJ1-1; 9 bases agree with TRBD1. In germline, CDR1 is SGDLS, CDR2 YYNGEE. V shed 3 bases, J shed 0 bases, and the junction held 6 bases outside the gene matches. The CDR3 length is 16 residues. Here the CDR3 reads CASSAQGASMNTEAFF. For the CDR3, the DNA is TGTGCCAGCAGCGCACAGGGGGCGTCGATGAACACTGAAGCTTTCTTT.

The J gene is TRBJ2-7, the V gene TRBV12-5; the match to TRBD1 covers 11 bases. Germline CDR1 LGHNT, CDR2 FRNRAP. V lost 3 bases and J lost 3; bases outside the gene matches: 4. This CDR3 is built from 15 residues. CDR3 in amino acids: CASGLGTGGFYEQYF. CDR3 nucleotide sequence: TGTGCTAGTGGTTTAGGGACAGGGGGATTCTACGAGCAGTACTTC. Full variable domain (rest looked up from reference TRBV12-5 and TRBJ2-7): DARVTQTPRHKVTEMGQEVTMRCQPILGHNTVFWYRQTMMQGLELLAYFRNRAPLDDSGMPKDRFSAEMPDATLATLKIQPSEPRDSAVYFCASGLGTGGFYEQYFGPGTRLTVT.

V and J are TRBV3-1 and TRBJ1-5; no firm D call. Trimming cost V 4 bases and J 4 bases, with 8 bases left between them. Germline CDR1 LGHDT, CDR2 YNNKEL (reference sequence). The CDR3 has 13 residues. CDR3: CASSPDLNQPQHF. CDR3 coding DNA: TGTGCCAGCAGCCCAGACCTTAATCAGCCCCAGCATTTT.

The rearrangement joins TRBV29-1 to TRBJ1-2, with D unclear. CDR1 and CDR2 (germline): SQVTM, ANQGSEA. Between the trimmed V and J ends, which lost 6 bases and 7 bases, there was a span of 15 bases. The CDR3 has 12 amino acids. CDR3 DNA: TGCAGCGTCGCGGGCTTCAAGAGTGGCTACACCTTC. This encodes CSVAGFKSGYTF.

The J gene is TRBJ1-2, the V gene TRBV9; maybe TRBD1 (5 bases). The CDR3 runs 15 residues. The V gene lost 0 bases and the J gene lost 4 bases, with 13 bases spanning the gap. CDR1 is SGDLS, CDR2 YYNGEE, per germline. The CDR3 spells CASSVGGQGAYGYTF. CDR3 in DNA: TGTGCCAGCAGCGTAGGTGGTCAGGGTGCCTATGGCTACACCTTC.

The V and J genes are TRBV6-1 and TRBJ1-5; 8 nucleotides align to TRBD1. CDR3 length: 14 residues. Germline V CDR1 and CDR2: MNHNS, SASEGT. The ends lost 6 bases at V and 6 bases at J; junction bases unmatched: 7. CDR3 region: CASSPQGGGQPQHF. CDR3 nucleotides: TGTGCCAGCAGCCCACAGGGGGGTGGTCAGCCCCAGCATTTT.

The chain couples TRBV20-1 to TRBJ1-5; D uncertain. Trimming took off 0 bases at V and 0 bases at J, with 6 bases between the two ends. The CDR3 sequence is 14 residues long. Germline loops: CDR1 DFQATT, CDR2 SNEGSKA (reference sequence). CDR3 loop: CSAREGDSNQPQHF. For the CDR3, the DNA is TGCAGTGCTAGAGAAGGTGATAGCAATCAGCCCCAGCATTTT.

This chain connects TRBV10-3 to TRBJ1-5, with D possibly being TRBD1 (5 bases). CDR1 and CDR2 (germline): ENHRY, SYGVKD. The CDR3 runs to 14 residues. V lost 11 bases, J lost 0 bases, and 14 bases lay in between. The CDR3 protein is CAARDRDSNQPQHF. The DNA of the CDR3 is TGTGCCGCCCGGGACCGAGATAGCAATCAGCCCCAGCATTTT.

The V gene is TRBV2, the J gene TRBJ2-6; 7 bases fit TRBD1. The V gene end was trimmed by 9 bases and the J gene end by 0 bases; junction bases not matched to a gene: 2. Germline V lookup: CDR1 SNHLY, CDR2 FYNNEI. The CDR3 length is 14 residues. The CDR3 here is CARGQTSGANVLTF. CDR3 nucleotides: TGTGCCAGGGGACAGACCTCTGGGGCCAACGTCCTGACTTTC.

The rearrangement uses TRBV7-2 and TRBJ2-2, with D unresolved. V was shortened by 7 bases and J by 5 bases, with 14 bases between the two germline ends. This CDR3 contains 14 residues. CDR1 and CDR2 from the germline V gene are SGHTA and FQGNSA. The CDR3 is CASNLAARTGELFF. CDR3 sequence (DNA): TGTGCCAGCAATTTGGCGGCCCGGACCGGGGAGCTGTTTTTT.

This clonotype showed up just a few times. CDR3 nucleotide sequence: TGTGCCAGCAGTTACTCTGACACCCGCTGGGACAATGAGCAGTTCTTC. Protein sequence: CASSYSDTRWDNEQFF. The chain carries TRBV6-5 and TRBJ2-1; D unclear. V lost 0 bases, J lost 5 bases, and 14 bases lay in between. Germline-derived CDR1 and CDR2 are MNHEY and SVGAGI. The CDR3 totals 16 residues.

This chain uses TRBV28 with TRBJ2-3; 7 bases agree with TRBD2. Looked up from germline, CDR1 is MDHEN and CDR2 is SYDVKM. Trimming removed 2 bases from V and 4 bases from J; junction bases left unmatched: 6. CDR3 length: 15 residues. CDR3 DNA sequence: TGTGCCAGCAGTTTAGGGGGGGTTCGAGCAGATACGCAGTATTTT. This sequence encodes CASSLGGVRADTQYF.

This rearrangement joins TRBV5-4 to TRBJ2-3, with 9 bases matching TRBD1. The V segment lost 0 bases and the J segment 4 bases; nucleotides outside the gene matches: 6. The germline V gene encodes CDR1 SGHNT and CDR2 YYREEE (reference sequence). CDR3 size: 16 residues. CDR3 sequence: CASSLGPGQGPDTQYF. The CDR3 region has the DNA TGTGCCAGCAGCTTGGGGCCGGGACAGGGCCCAGATACGCAGTATTTT.

The rearrangement links TRBV5-1 to TRBJ2-5; no clear D. This CDR3 region has 13 residues. The germline gives CDR1 SGHRS, CDR2 YFSETQ. The V end was cut by 7 bases, the J end by 2 bases, with 12 bases between. The CDR3 DNA reads TGCGCCAGCTCGTCGGCCGGGCAAGAGACCCAGTACTTC. It codes for CASSSAGQETQYF.

The DNA of the CDR3 is TGCAGTGCTAGCCTCGGGAACGGGAACACTGAAGCTTTCTTT. The encoded protein is CSASLGNGNTEAFF. The V call is TRBV20-1, the J call TRBJ1-1; D is unclear. The CDR3 has 14 residues. Germline loops: CDR1 DFQATT, CDR2 SNEGSKA (reference sequence). Trimming left V 3 bases short and J 1 base short, with 12 bases between.

The V call is TRBV4-1, the J call TRBJ2-5, with 7 nucleotides matching TRBD2. The CDR3 sequence is 15 residues long. The J segment lost 1 base and the V segment lost 5 bases, leaving 7 bases of the junction unmatched. CDR1 is MGHRA, CDR2 YSYEKL, per germline. This CDR3 is CASSFVRTSQETQYF. In nucleotides, the CDR3 is TGCGCCAGCAGCTTTGTTAGGACTAGCCAAGAGACCCAGTACTTC.

The chain is built from TRBV5-1 and TRBJ2-1; D is possibly TRBD1 (7 bases). This CDR3 comprises 14 residues. V shed 4 bases and J shed 7 bases, with 15 bases lying between them. CDR1 SGHRS and CDR2 YFSETQ come from the germline V gene. The CDR3 DNA is TGCGCCAGCAGCCTCCTCAGGGGGGTGAATGAGCAGTTCTTC. Residues: CASSLLRGVNEQFF.

The gene calls are TRBV6-1 and TRBJ2-5; 11 bases align to TRBD2. Germline lookup yields CDR1 MNHNS and CDR2 SASEGT. V dropped 4 bases and J dropped 4; count of bases not matched to a gene: 8. There are 16 residues in the CDR3. CDR3 loop: CASSGYGTSGGETQYF. As DNA, the CDR3 is TGTGCCAGCAGTGGATATGGGACTAGCGGTGGAGAGACCCAGTACTTC.

The chain joins TRBV7-2 to TRBJ2-3; the D call may be TRBD1 or TRBD2 (6 bases each). Trimming removed 7 bases at V and 3 bases at J, with 14 bases between. The CDR3 contains 14 residues. Germline assignment: CDR1 SGHTA and CDR2 FQGNSA. The CDR3 loop is CASTRGLATDTQYF. CDR3 in DNA: TGTGCCAGCACCCGGGGGCTAGCTACAGATACGCAGTATTTT.

This clonotype has just a few counts. V usage is TRBV5-1 and J usage is TRBJ2-5; possibly TRBD1 for D (5 bases). The germline V gene encodes CDR1 SGHRS and CDR2 YFSETQ. The V end was cut by 5 bases, the J end by 3 bases, with 5 bases between. The CDR3 spans 11 residues. For the CDR3, the DNA is TGCGCCAGCAGAGGGGAAGAGACCCAGTACTTC. It encodes CASRGEETQYF.

J is TRBJ1-3 and V is TRBV12-3 or TRBV12-4, with D perhaps matching TRBD1 (6 bases). The V and J ends lost 8 bases and 4 bases respectively, with 12 bases between them. The CDR3 has 13 amino acids. The CDR3 protein is CASADRSGNTIYF. The CDR3 DNA follows: TGTGCCAGCGCGGACAGATCCGGAAACACCATATATTTT.

To note about this clonotype: The DNA is left out, because the CDR3 cannot be placed on it with certainty; the CDR3 is given as TCRdb lists it. The V call is TRBV7-9, the J call TRBJ1-1; TRBD1 reflects the table's D call only, with no check against the DNA. 15 amino acids form the CDR3, both terminal residues included. CDR1 SEHNR and CDR2 FQNEAQ come from the germline V gene (reference sequence). CDR3 residues: CASTTSGQGRTEAFF.

This chain links TRBV13 with TRBJ2-2; D is ambiguous. From germline, CDR1 is PRHDT and CDR2 FYEKMQ (reference sequence). Deletions cut 6 bases from V and 6 bases from J, with 5 bases between. The length of the CDR3 is 11 residues. Here the CDR3 reads CASRSSGELFF. DNA of the CDR3: TGTGCCAGCAGGTCTTCCGGGGAGCTGTTTTTT.

The J gene is TRBJ1-2, the V gene TRBV3-1, with a tentative D call TRBD1 (5 bases). Germline V lookup: CDR1 LGHDT, CDR2 YNNKEL (reference sequence). CDR3 length: 13 residues. V dropped 4 bases and J dropped 6 bases, with 12 bases sitting between them. CDR3 amino acids: CASSRRDPDGYTF. CDR3 in DNA: TGTGCCAGCAGCCGCAGGGATCCCGATGGCTACACCTTC.

CDR3 protein: CASSVGPFMDSYEQYF. CDR3 nucleotides: TGTGCCAGCAGCGTAGGGCCCTTTATGGATTCCTACGAGCAGTACTTC. The chain links TRBV9 to TRBJ2-7, with D uncertain. Trimming took 0 bases from V and 1 from J, leaving 14 bases between them. The CDR3 has 16 amino acids. CDR1 and CDR2 (germline): SGDLS, YYNGEE.

The V call is TRBV7-9, the J call TRBJ1-5, with a tentative D call TRBD1 (5 bases). Trimming removed 6 bases at V and 7 bases at J, with 19 bases between. CDR1 is SEHNR and CDR2 is FQNEAQ in the germline V gene (reference sequence). This CDR3 is 15 amino acids long. The DNA for the CDR3 is TGTGCCAGCAGTGGCCGTGGGGGGGTTGGACAGCCCCAGCATTTT. Its translation is CASSGRGGVGQPQHF.